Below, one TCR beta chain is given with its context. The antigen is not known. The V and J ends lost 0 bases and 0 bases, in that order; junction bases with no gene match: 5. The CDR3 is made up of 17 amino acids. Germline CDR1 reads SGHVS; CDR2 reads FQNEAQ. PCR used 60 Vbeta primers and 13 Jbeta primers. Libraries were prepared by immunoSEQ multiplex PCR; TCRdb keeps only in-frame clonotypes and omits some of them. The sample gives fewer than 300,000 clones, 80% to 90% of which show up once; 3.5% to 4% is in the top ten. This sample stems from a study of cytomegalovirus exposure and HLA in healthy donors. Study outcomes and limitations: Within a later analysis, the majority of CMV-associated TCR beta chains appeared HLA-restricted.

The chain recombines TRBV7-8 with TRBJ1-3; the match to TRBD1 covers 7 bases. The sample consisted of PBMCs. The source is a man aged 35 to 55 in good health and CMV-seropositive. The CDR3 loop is CASSLARQGSSGNTIYF. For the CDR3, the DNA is TGTGCCAGCAGCTTAGCGCGACAGGGATCCTCTGGAAACACCATATATTTT. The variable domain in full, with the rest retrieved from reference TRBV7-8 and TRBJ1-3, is GAGVSQSPRYKVAKRGQDVALRCDPISGHVSLFWYQQALGQGPEFLTYFQNEAQLDKSGLPSDRFFAERPEGSVSTLKIQRTQQEDSAVYLCASSLARQGSSGNTIYFGEGSWLTVV.